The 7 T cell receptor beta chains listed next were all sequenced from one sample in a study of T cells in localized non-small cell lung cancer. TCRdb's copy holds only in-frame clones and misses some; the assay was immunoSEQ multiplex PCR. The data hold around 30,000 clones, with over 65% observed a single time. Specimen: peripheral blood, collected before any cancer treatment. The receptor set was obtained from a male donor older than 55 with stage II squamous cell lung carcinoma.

The CDR3 here is CSVNIPGRVTEAFF. In DNA, the CDR3 is TGCAGCGTTAACATCCCCGGACGGGTCACTGAAGCTTTCTTT. The chain carries TRBV29-1 and TRBJ1-1; no definite D call. The CDR3 totals 14 residues. V was clipped by 5 bases and J by 4 bases, with 17 bases between them. Germline lookup yields CDR1 SQVTM and CDR2 ANQGSEA.

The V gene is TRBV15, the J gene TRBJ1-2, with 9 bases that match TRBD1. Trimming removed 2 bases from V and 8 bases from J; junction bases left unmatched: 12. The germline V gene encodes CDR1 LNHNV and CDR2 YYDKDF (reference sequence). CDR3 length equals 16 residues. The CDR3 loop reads CATSRWSLDRGMGYTF. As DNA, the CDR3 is TGTGCCACCAGCAGATGGTCGCTGGACAGGGGCATGGGCTACACCTTC.

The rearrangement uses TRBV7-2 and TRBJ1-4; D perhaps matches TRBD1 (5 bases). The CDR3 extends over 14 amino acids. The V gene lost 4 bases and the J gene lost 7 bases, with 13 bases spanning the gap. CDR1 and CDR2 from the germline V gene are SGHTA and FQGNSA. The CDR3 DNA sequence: TGTGCCAGCAGCTGGGGGAGACGGGGTGAAAAACTGTTTTTT. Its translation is CASSWGRRGEKLFF.

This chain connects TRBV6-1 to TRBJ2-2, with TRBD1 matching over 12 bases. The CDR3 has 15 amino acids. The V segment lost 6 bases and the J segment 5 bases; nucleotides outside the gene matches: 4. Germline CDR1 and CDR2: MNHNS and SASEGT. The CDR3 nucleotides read TGTGCCAGCAGGGGACAGGGGGCAGCGACCGGGGAGCTGTTTTTT. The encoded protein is CASRGQGAATGELFF.

The CDR3, as DNA: TGCAGCGTTGCGAGGGCCGCCGGGGAGCTGTTTTTT. Its translation is CSVARAAGELFF. This chain joins TRBV29-1 and TRBJ2-2; D may be TRBD2 (5 bases). The ends were cut back, 4 bases at V and 6 bases at J, with 9 bases in the middle. Germline values: CDR1 SQVTM, CDR2 ANQGSEA. There are 12 residues in the CDR3.

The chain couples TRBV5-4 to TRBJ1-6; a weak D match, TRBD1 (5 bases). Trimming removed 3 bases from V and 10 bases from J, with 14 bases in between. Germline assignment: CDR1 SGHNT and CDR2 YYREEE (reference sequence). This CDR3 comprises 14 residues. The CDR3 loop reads CASSSSGSRSPLHF. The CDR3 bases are TGTGCCAGCAGCTCCTCAGGGAGTAGATCACCCCTCCACTTT.

CDR3 DNA sequence: TGTGCCAGCAGCTTATTCAGCGGATTTGGCAATCAGCCCCAGCATTTT. Amino acids: CASSLFSGFGNQPQHF. The chain has TRBV7-9 and TRBJ1-5; D call uncertain. In germline, CDR1 is SEHNR, CDR2 FQNEAQ (reference sequence). V lost 2 bases to trimming and J lost 2 bases, with 13 bases between them. The CDR3 contains 16 residues. Full variable domain (missing parts from reference TRBV7-9 and TRBJ1-5): DTGVSQNPRHKITKRGQNVTFRCDPISEHNRLYWYRQTLGQGPEFLTYFQNEAQLEKSRLLSDRFSAERPKGSFSTLEIQRTEQGDSAMYLCASSLFSGFGNQPQHFGDGTRLSIL.